A selection of T cell receptor beta chains follows, all from one sample in a study of control samples from healthy donors and cancer patients. The repertoire was sequenced with immunoSEQ multiplex PCR; TCRdb's copy has only in-frame clones and lacks some. The sample has about 100,000 clones; around 89% are singletons. Sequenced: blood. These receptors originate from a young man in good health. Both conserved end residues are part of each CDR3. A D gene is named only where the DNA matches it firmly. Clone size is shown for a subset of rows, as once, few, many or a class of expanded clone.

J | V | D | size | DNA | CDR3
TRBJ1-5 | TRBV19 | TRBD1 | medium-sized | TGTGCCAGTAGAGGACCGACAGGGGAGAGCCAGCCCCAGCATTTT | CASRGPTGESQPQHF
TRBJ2-5 | TRBV7-9 | . | . | TGTGCCAGCAGCCAACACGGAAGAGAGACCCAGTACTTC | CASSQHGRETQYF
TRBJ1-2 | TRBV4-1 | TRBD1 | . | TGCGCCAGCAGCGAAAGGACAGGTCCAAGATATGGCTACACCTTC | CASSERTGPRYGYTF
TRBJ1-4 | TRBV5-1 | . | . | TGCGCCAGCAGCTTGTGGGGGTTGACTAATGAAAAACTGTTTTTT | CASSLWGLTNEKLFF
TRBJ2-4 | TRBV6-5 | . | . | TGTGCCAGCAGTTACCGTAGACAGAAAGACATTCAGTACTTC | CASSYRRQKDIQYF
TRBJ2-5 | TRBV10-2 | TRBD1 | . | TGCGCCAGCAGTGAAACAGGGGGCGTCGTAGAGACCCAGTACTTC | CASSETGGVVETQYF
TRBJ2-7 | TRBV18 | TRBD1 | . | TGTGCCAGCTCACTCGGACAGGGTAGCTCCTACGAGCAGTACTTC | CASSLGQGSSYEQYF
TRBJ2-1 | TRBV12-5 | TRBD2 | . | TGTGCTAGTCAGGAATCGCGGGGGGGCCCTGAGCAGTTCTTC | CASQESRGGPEQFF
TRBJ2-1 | TRBV19 | TRBD2 | . | TGTGCCAGTAGTACGGAGCGGGATGCCAATGAGCAGTTCTTC | CASSTERDANEQFF
TRBJ2-1 | TRBV13 | TRBD2 | . | TGTGCCAGCAGCTTAGATGCGGGCGGGGGGGCGTTCTCCTACAATGAGCAGTTCTTC | CASSLDAGGGAFSYNEQFF
TRBJ2-7 | TRBV7-8 | . | once | TGTGCCAGCAGCTCCCCAGGTGGGACCTCCGCCTACGAGCAGTACTTC | CASSSPGGTSAYEQYF
TRBJ2-7 | TRBV3-1/TRBV3-2 | TRBD2 | . | TGTGCCAGCAGCCAAGCGTCTAGCGGGGGTTTTTCGAAGCAGTACTTC | CASSQASSGGFSKQYF
TRBJ2-7 | TRBV6-6 | . | . | TGTGCCAGCAGTAGAGGGGGTTCCTACGAGCAGTACTTC | CASSRGGSYEQYF
TRBJ2-7 | TRBV6-2/TRBV6-3 | . | . | TGTGCCAGCAGTAGGATCTACGAGCAGTACTTC | CASSRIYEQYF
TRBJ1-3 | TRBV5-5 | . | . | TGTGCCAGCAGCTTGTTTCCTGATTCTGGAAACACCATATATTTT | CASSLFPDSGNTIYF
TRBJ1-2 | TRBV6-5 | . | . | TGTGCCAGCAGTTACTCTTTTGGGACGAACTATGGCTACACCTTC | CASSYSFGTNYGYTF
TRBJ1-1 | TRBV5-1 | TRBD1 | once | TGCGCCAGCAGCCCGGGACAGTGGAACACTGAAGCTTTCTTT | CASSPGQWNTEAFF
TRBJ2-3 | TRBV24-1 | TRBD1 | . | TGTGCCACCAGTGATTTTAGACAGGGGAGAACAGATACGCAGTATTTT | CATSDFRQGRTDTQYF
TRBJ1-5 | TRBV7-8 | . | . | TGTGCCAGCAGCTTAGCGGGAGAGGGTCAGCCCCAGCATTTT | CASSLAGEGQPQHF
TRBJ1-2 | TRBV7-9 | . | . | TGTGCCAGCAGCTTCCGAGGAGGCTATGGCTACACCTTC | CASSFRGGYGYTF
TRBJ2-3 | TRBV30 | TRBD2 | few | TGTGCCTGGAGTAGAGCGCGGGGGACCAGTGGCGGCACAGATACGCAGTATTTT | CAWSRARGTSGGTDTQYF
TRBJ2-7 | TRBV4-3 | . | . | TGCGCCAGCAGCCAGGACCTGGGTGACGGGACCTACGAGCAGTACTTC | CASSQDLGDGTYEQYF
TRBJ1-5 | TRBV28 | . | . | TGTGCCAGCAGTTCACGACAGGTCCAGCCCCAGCATTTT | CASSSRQVQPQHF
TRBJ2-1 | TRBV11-2 | . | . | TGTGCCAGCAGCTTAGGCGCAGGACGCGGTGAGCAGTTCTTC | CASSLGAGRGEQFF
TRBJ1-1 | TRBV9 | . | once | TGTGCCAGCAGCATAACCCCGGGGTCCCCTGAAGCTTTCTTT | CASSITPGSPEAFF
TRBJ2-1 | TRBV18 | . | . | TGTGCCAGCTCACCGACGGGATTTGAGCAGTTCTTC | CASSPTGFEQFF
TRBJ1-5 | TRBV7-8 | . | . | TGTGCCAGCAGCCCCGGGACCATTGTTAATCAGCCCCAGCATTTT | CASSPGTIVNQPQHF
TRBJ2-1 | TRBV2 | . | . | TGTGCCAGCAGAGGTGGTCTGGGTAATGAGCAGTTCTTC | CASRGGLGNEQFF
TRBJ1-2 | TRBV6-1 | TRBD1 | . | TGTGCCAGCAGTGAGGGGACAGCCCTCCTCCCGGGCTATGGCTACACCTTC | CASSEGTALLPGYGYTF
TRBJ1-3 | TRBV5-6 | TRBD1 | . | TGTGCCAGCAACCTAGGACAGGGTTTAACTGGAAACACCATATATTTT | CASNLGQGLTGNTIYF